This T cell receptor (beta chain) was documented in a study of blood T cells in healthy people across ages. The study recruited healthy Caucasian donors from Russia who were aged roughly 6 to 95. Trimming stripped 4 bases from V and 2 bases from J, with 9 bases between. Germline assignment: CDR1 SEHNR and CDR2 FQNEAQ (reference sequence). This CDR3 region has 14 residues. This clonotype was picked up a small number of times. Its antigen remains unidentified. For the second PCR, which ran for roughly 7 to 11 cycles, a sample-barcoded 5' primer and a J-beta primer mix were used. TCRdb used MiXCR to reprocess the 5' RACE reads, holding one entry per CDR3 protein. This sample yields more than 1 million distinct CDR3 sequences, of which 40% to 55% are seen a single time; 15% to 20% belongs to the top ten. General study points: In older individuals, TCR beta diversity per million T cells was lower, falling roughly linearly with age. Without sorted subsets, naive and antigen-experienced compartments could not be conclusively compared. Greater diversity and more naive CD4+ cells were seen in long-lived donors than in aged donors.

The sequenced sample consisted of blood. The TCR comes from a woman aged 55-69 years in good health. V usage is TRBV7-9 and J usage is TRBJ2-1; D might be TRBD2 (6 bases). The CDR3 spells CASSSDYAYNEQFF. The CDR3 bases are TGTGCCAGCAGCTCGGACTACGCCTACAATGAGCAGTTCTTC.